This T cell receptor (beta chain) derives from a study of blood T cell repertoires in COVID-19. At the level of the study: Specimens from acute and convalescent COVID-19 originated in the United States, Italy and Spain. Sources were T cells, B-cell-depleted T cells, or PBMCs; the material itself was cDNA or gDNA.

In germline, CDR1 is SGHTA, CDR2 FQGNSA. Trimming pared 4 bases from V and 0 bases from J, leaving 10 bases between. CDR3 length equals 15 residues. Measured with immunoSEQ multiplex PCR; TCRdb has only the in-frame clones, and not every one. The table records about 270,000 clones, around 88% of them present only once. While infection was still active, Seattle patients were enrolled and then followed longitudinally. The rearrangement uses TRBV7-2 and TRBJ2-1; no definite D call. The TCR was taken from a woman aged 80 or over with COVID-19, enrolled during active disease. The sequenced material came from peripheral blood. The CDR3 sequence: CASSSGAFSYNEQFF. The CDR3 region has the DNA TGTGCCAGCAGCTCCGGAGCATTCTCCTACAATGAGCAGTTCTTC.